One and the same sample provided the 8 T cell receptor beta chains below, sequenced in a study of OX40 agonist ivuxolimab in advanced cancers. Profiled with immunoSEQ multiplex PCR; TCRdb holds only in-frame clones, not every one. The data hold about 54,000 clones, with roughly four fifths observed a single time. The input for sequencing was CD4+ or CD8+ T cells sorted from blood, taken in a trial of the OX40 agonist ivuxolimab. The receptors here all came from an adult with an advanced solid tumor such as melanoma, head and neck, liver or kidney cancer.

The chain recombines TRBV5-1 with TRBJ2-2; the match to TRBD1 covers 8 bases. Germline-derived CDR1 and CDR2 are SGHRS and YFSETQ. V lost 0 bases, J lost 4 bases, and 2 bases stayed unmatched. This CDR3 has 15 amino acids. The CDR3 reads CASSLDGTGTGELFF. As DNA, the CDR3 is TGCGCCAGCAGCTTGGATGGGACAGGCACCGGGGAGCTGTTTTTT.

The V and J genes are TRBV7-9 and TRBJ2-5; TRBD1 agrees at 8 bases. J lost 4 bases, V lost 5 bases, and 6 bases had no gene match. Germline loops: CDR1 SEHNR, CDR2 FQNEAQ (reference sequence). The CDR3 length is 14 residues. The CDR3 protein is CASSLGQGAETQYF. CDR3 DNA sequence: TGTGCCAGCAGCCTCGGACAGGGCGCAGAGACCCAGTACTTC.

The V gene is TRBV9, the J gene TRBJ2-5; weak D call: TRBD2 (6 bases). This CDR3 contains 15 residues. V dropped 0 bases and J dropped 5 bases, with 14 bases sitting between them. The germline CDR1 and CDR2 sequences are SGDLS and YYNGEE. The CDR3 protein is CASSVEKRAGETQYF. CDR3 DNA sequence: TGTGCCAGCAGCGTAGAAAAGCGGGCGGGGGAGACCCAGTACTTC. The full variable domain, rest sourced from reference TRBV9 and TRBJ2-5, is DSGVTQTPKHLITATGQRVTLRCSPRSGDLSVYWYQQSLDQGLQFLIQYYNGEERAKGNILERFSAQQFPDLHSELNLSSLELGDSALYFCASSVEKRAGETQYFGPGTRLLVL.

The chain uses TRBV30 and TRBJ2-1; 8 bases agree with TRBD1. CDR3 length equals 12 residues. V dropped 1 base and J dropped 9; count of bases not matched to a gene: 2. Germline CDR1 reads GTSNPN; CDR2 reads SVGIG (reference sequence). The DNA for the CDR3 is TGTGCCTGGAGTGCTACAGGGGGTGAGCAGTTCTTC. It codes for CAWSATGGEQFF.

The J gene is TRBJ1-2, the V gene TRBV5-1, with D possibly matching TRBD1 (6 bases). The CDR3 runs 14 residues. V lost 1 base and J lost 3, with 10 bases in between. CDR1 SGHRS and CDR2 YFSETQ come from the germline V gene. CDR3 residues: CASSLRGGDYGYTF. In DNA form, the CDR3 reads TGCGCCAGCAGCTTGAGAGGGGGGGACTATGGCTACACCTTC.

V gene TRBV19 combines with J gene TRBJ2-7; 7 bases fit TRBD2. CDR3 size: 17 residues. V lost 5 bases, J lost 5 bases, and 18 bases stayed unmatched. The germline CDR1 and CDR2 sequences are LNHDA and SQIVND (reference sequence). As DNA, the CDR3 is TGTGCCAGTAGTTCCAGGTTAGGTGCGGGGGTTAAAAACGAGCAGTACTTC. This encodes CASSSRLGAGVKNEQYF. The full variable domain, rest sourced from reference TRBV19 and TRBJ2-7, is DGGITQSPKYLFRKEGQNVTLSCEQNLNHDAMYWYRQDPGQGLRLIYYSQIVNDFQKGDIAEGYSVSREKKESFPLTVTSAQKNPTAFYLCASSSRLGAGVKNEQYFGPGTRLTVT.

The V gene is TRBV9, the J gene TRBJ1-4; 8 bases are a match to TRBD1. Germline CDR1 reads SGDLS; CDR2 reads YYNGEE. V shed 4 bases, J shed 8 bases, and the junction held 10 bases outside the gene matches. The CDR3 is 15 residues long. CDR3 region: CASSTRQGSGEKLFF. CDR3 DNA sequence: TGTGCCAGCAGCACCAGACAGGGGTCTGGCGAAAAACTGTTTTTT.

The J gene is TRBJ2-3, the V gene TRBV6-1; TRBD2 agrees at 8 bases. The germline gives CDR1 MNHNS, CDR2 SASEGT. The CDR3 contains 15 residues. V lost 3 bases, J lost 6 bases, and 8 bases stayed unmatched. CDR3 nucleotide sequence: TGTGCCAGCAGTGAGCAGCGGGGGTCACGGGATACGCAGTATTTT. Translated, it gives CASSEQRGSRDTQYF.